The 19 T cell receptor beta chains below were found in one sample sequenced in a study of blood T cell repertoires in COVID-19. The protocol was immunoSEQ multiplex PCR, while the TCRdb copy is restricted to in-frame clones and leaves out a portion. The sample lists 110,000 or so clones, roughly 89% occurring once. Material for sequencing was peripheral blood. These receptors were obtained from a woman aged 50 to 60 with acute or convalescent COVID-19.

Here the CDR3 reads CASSQDDRTGANVLTF. CDR3 in DNA: TGTGCCAGCAGCCAAGATGACAGGACCGGGGCCAACGTCCTGACTTTC. The chain is built from TRBV3-1 (or the pseudogene TRBV3-2) and TRBJ2-6, with TRBD1 as a possible D gene (6 bases). The CDR3 consists of 16 residues. The germline CDR1 and CDR2 sequences are LGHDT and YNNKEL (reference sequence). With 0 bases removed from V and 4 bases from J, the gap between germline ends came to 10 bases.

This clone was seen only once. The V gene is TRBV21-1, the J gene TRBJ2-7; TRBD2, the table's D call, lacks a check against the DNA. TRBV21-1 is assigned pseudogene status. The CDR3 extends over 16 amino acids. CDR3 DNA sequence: TGTGCCAGCAGCAAAGCAGTTAGGCTAGCGAGCTACGAGCAGTACTTC. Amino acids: CASSKAVRLASYEQYF.

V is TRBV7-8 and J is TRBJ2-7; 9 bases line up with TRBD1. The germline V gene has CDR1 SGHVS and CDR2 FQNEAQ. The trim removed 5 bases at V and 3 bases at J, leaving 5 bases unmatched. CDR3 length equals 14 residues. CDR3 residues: CASSGTGSLYEQYF. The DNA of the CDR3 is TGTGCCAGCAGCGGGACAGGGAGTCTCTACGAGCAGTACTTC. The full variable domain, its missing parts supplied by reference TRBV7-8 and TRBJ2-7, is GAGVSQSPRYKVAKRGQDVALRCDPISGHVSLFWYQQALGQGPEFLTYFQNEAQLDKSGLPSDRFFAERPEGSVSTLKIQRTQQEDSAVYLCASSGTGSLYEQYFGPGTRLTVT.

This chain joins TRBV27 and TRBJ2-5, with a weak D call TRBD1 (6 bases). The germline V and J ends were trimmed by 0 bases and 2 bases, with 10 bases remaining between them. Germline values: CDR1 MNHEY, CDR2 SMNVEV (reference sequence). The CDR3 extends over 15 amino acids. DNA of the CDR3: TGTGCCAGCAGTTTATCCCCAGGGGCGCAAGAGACCCAGTACTTC. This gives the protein CASSLSPGAQETQYF.

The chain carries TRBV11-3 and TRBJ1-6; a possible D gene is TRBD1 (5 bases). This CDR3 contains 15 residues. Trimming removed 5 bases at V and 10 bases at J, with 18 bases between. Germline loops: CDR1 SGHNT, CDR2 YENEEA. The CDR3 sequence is CASSPRGGVSSPLHF. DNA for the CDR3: TGTGCCAGCAGCCCTCGGGGGGGGGTCTCCTCACCCCTCCACTTT.

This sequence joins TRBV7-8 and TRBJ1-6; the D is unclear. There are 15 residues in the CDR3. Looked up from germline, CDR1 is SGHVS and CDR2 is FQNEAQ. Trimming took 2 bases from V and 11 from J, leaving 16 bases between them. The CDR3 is CASSLTRKGGPPLHF. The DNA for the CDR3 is TGTGCCAGCAGCTTAACTCGGAAGGGAGGTCCACCCCTCCACTTT.

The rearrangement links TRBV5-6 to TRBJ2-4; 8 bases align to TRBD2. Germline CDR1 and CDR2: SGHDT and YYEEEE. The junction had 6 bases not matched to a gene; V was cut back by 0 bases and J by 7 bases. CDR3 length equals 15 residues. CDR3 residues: CASSLDAGGGNIQYF. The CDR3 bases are TGTGCCAGCAGCTTGGATGCGGGGGGAGGCAACATTCAGTACTTC.

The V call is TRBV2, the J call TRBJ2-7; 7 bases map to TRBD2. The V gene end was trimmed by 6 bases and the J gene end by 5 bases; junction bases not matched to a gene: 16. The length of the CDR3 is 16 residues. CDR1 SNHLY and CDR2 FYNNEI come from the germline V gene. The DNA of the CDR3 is TGTGCCAGCAGGCCTACCGGGGGAGGGGTTGGCAACGAGCAGTACTTC. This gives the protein CASRPTGGGVGNEQYF.

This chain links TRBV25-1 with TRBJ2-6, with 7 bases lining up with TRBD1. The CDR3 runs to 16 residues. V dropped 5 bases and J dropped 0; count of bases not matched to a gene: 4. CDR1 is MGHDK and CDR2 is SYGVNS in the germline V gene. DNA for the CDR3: TGTGCCAGCAGTCGGACAGGCGCCTCTGGGGCCAACGTCCTGACTTTC. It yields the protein CASSRTGASGANVLTF.

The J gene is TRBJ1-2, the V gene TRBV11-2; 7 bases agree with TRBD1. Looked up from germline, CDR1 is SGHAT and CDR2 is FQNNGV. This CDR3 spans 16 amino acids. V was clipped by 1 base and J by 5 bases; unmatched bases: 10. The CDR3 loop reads CASSLAPQGFGYGYTF. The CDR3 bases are TGTGCCAGCAGCTTAGCTCCACAGGGGTTTGGGTATGGCTACACCTTC.

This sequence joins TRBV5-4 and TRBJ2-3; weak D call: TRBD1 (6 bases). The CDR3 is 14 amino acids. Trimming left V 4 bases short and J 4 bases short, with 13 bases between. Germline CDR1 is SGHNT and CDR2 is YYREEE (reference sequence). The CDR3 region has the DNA TGTGCCAGCAGCGCTTGGGGGCCTCCAGATACGCAGTATTTT. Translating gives CASSAWGPPDTQYF.

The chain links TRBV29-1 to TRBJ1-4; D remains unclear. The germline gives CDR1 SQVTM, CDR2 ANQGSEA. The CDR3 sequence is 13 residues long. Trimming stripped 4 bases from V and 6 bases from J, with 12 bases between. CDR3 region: CSVGLALDEKLFF. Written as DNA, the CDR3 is TGCAGCGTTGGTCTTGCCCTAGATGAAAAACTGTTTTTT.

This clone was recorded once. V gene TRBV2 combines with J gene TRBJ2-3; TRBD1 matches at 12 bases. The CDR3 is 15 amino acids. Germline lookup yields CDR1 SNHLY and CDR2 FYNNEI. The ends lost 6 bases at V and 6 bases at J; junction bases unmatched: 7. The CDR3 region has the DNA TGTGCCAGCAGGCTGGGACAGGGGGCGGCGGATACGCAGTATTTT. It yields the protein CASRLGQGAADTQYF.

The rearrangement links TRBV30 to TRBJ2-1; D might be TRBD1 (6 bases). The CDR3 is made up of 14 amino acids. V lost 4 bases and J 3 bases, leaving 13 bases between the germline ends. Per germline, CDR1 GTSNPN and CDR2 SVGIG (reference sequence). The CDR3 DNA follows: TGTGCCTGGACCAAGAGGGGGTTCTACAATGAGCAGTTCTTC. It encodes CAWTKRGFYNEQFF.

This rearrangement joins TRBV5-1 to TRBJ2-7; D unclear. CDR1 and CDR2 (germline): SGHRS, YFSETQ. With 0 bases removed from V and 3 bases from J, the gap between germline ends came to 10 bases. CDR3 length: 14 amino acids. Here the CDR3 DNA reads TGCGCCAGCAGCTTGGGGGCAGTGGGCTACGAGCAGTACTTC. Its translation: CASSLGAVGYEQYF.

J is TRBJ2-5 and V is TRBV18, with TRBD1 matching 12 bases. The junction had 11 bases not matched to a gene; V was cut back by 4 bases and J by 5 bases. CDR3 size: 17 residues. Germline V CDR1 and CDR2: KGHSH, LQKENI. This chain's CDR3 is CASSRSTGTGGEETQYF. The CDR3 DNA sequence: TGTGCCAGCTCACGATCGACCGGGACAGGGGGCGAGGAGACCCAGTACTTC. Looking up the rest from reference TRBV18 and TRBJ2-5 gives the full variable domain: NAGVMQNPRHLVRRRGQEARLRCSPMKGHSHVYWYRQLPEEGLKFMVYLQKENIIDESGMPKERFSAEFPKEGPSILRIQQVVRGDSAAYFCASSRSTGTGGEETQYFGPGTRLLVL.

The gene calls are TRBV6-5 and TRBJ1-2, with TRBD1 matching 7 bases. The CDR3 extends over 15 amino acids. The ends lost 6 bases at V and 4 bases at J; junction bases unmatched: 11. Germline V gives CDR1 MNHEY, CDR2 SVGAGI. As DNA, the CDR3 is TGTGCCAGCAGAAGACAGGGTCTGCGGGCCTATGGCTACACCTTC. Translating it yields CASRRQGLRAYGYTF.

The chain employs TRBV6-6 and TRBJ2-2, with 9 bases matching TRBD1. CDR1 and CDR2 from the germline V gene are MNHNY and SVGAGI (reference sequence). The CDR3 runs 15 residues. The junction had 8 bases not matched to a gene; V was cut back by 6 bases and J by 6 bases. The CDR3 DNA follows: TGTGCCAGCAGGAGAGCGGGACAGGGCTCCGGGGAGCTGTTTTTT. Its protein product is CASRRAGQGSGELFF.

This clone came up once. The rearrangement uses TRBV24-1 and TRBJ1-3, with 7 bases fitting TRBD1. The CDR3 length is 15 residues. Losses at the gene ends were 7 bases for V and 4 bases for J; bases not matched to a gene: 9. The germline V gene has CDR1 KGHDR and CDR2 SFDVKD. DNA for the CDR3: TGTGCCACCAGAAGACAGGGAGTGAAGGGAAACACCATATATTTT. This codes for CATRRQGVKGNTIYF.